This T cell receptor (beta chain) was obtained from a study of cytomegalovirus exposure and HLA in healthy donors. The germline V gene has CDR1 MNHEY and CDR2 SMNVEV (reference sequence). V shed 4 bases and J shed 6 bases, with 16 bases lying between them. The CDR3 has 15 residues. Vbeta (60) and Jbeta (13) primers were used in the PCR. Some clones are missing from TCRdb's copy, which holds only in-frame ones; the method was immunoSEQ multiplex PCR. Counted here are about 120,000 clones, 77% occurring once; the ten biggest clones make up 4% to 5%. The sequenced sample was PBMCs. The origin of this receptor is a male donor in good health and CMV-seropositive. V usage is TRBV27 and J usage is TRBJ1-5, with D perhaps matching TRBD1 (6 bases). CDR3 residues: CASSSHRDGGQPQHF. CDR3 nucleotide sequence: TGTGCCAGCAGTTCCCACAGGGATGGGGGTCAGCCCCAGCATTTT.